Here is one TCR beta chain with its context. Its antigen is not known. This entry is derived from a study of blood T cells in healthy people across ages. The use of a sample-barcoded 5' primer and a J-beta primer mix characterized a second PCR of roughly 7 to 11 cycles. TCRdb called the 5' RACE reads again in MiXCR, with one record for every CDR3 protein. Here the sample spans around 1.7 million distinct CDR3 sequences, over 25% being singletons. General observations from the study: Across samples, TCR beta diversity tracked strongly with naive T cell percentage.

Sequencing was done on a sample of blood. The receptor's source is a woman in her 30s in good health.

The CDR3 DNA is TGCGCCAGCAGCTTGGTTGACGGGGGTCGGGGCTACACCTTC. It codes for CASSLVDGGRGYTF. The V gene is TRBV5-1, the J gene TRBJ1-2; D may be TRBD1 (5 bases). In germline, CDR1 is SGHRS, CDR2 YFSETQ. The CDR3 is 14 amino acids. The V end lost 0 bases, the J end lost 8 bases, and 14 bases lay between the germline ends.